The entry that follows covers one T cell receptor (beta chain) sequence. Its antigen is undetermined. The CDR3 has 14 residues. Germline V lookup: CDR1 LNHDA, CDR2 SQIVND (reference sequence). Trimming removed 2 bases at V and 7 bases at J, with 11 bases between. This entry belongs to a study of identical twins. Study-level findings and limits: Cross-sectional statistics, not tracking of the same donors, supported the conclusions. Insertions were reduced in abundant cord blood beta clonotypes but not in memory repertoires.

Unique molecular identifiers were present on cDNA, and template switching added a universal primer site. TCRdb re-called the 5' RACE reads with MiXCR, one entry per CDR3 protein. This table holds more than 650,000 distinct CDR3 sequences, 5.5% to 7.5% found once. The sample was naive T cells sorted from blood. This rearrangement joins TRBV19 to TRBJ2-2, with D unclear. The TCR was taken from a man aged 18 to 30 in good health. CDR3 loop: CASSILPDFGELFF. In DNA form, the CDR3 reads TGTGCCAGTAGTATATTACCGGATTTCGGGGAGCTGTTTTTT.